The 16 T cell receptor beta chains below were found in one sample sequenced in a study of molecular identifiers for immune sequencing clone quantification. MiXCR was run by TCRdb on the PCR reads, yielding one entry per CDR3 protein. The table shows 62,000 or so distinct CDR3 sequences, with less than 20% occurring only once. The material sequenced was naive CD8+ T cells from blood, with Jurkat cell RNA spiked in. Subset noted: FACS-sorted CD8+CD4-CCR7+CD45RA+ naive T cells. The receptors shown here come from a human donor in good health. Some libraries in this study had Jurkat cell RNA spiked in.

This clonotype was counted ten times or more. CDR3 loop: CASSLDGPYNEQFF. CDR3 nucleotides: TGCGCCAGCAGCTTGGACGGGCCTTACAATGAGCAGTTCTTC. This chain connects TRBV5-1 to TRBJ2-1; the D is unclear. The germline V gene encodes CDR1 SGHRS and CDR2 YFSETQ. Trimming stripped 0 bases from V and 4 bases from J, with 8 bases between. The CDR3 is 14 residues long.

Notes on this clonotype: A junction end diverges from the germline sequence, so it may reflect a read error. V gene TRBV6-2 or TRBV6-3 combines with J gene TRBJ2-7; D unresolved. The CDR3 is made up of 11 amino acids. Germline V gives CDR1 MNHEY, CDR2 SVGEGT. The CDR3 is CASSYAYEQCF. CDR3 DNA sequence: TGTGCCAGCAGTTACGCCTACGAGCAGTGCTTC.

In this sample, this clonotype turned up many times. The rearrangement links TRBV5-6 to TRBJ2-6, with D hard to call. Trimming took off 4 bases at V and 4 bases at J, with 6 bases between the two ends. Germline V gene lookup returns CDR1 SGHDT and CDR2 YYEEEE. CDR3 length: 13 residues. The CDR3 DNA sequence: TGTGCCAGCAGCCGCGTCGGGGCCAACGTCCTGACTTTC. Amino acids: CASSRVGANVLTF. Full variable domain (outside the CDR3, taken from reference TRBV5-6 and TRBJ2-6): DAGVTQSPTHLIKTRGQQVTLRCSPKSGHDTVSWYQQALGQGPQFIFQYYEEEERQRGNFPDRFSGHQFPNYSSELNVNALLLGDSALYLCASSRVGANVLTFGAGSRLTVL.

This clonotype was counted ten times or more. This rearrangement joins TRBV23-1 to TRBJ1-1; 7 bases map to TRBD1. TRBV23-1 is filed as an ORF, its function uncertain. CDR3 length equals 20 residues. J lost 0 bases, V lost 10 bases, and 26 bases had no gene match. The CDR3 nucleotides read TGCGCCACTCCCCAGGGGGGTGAGTTGTACTCCAACCGAGTGAACACTGAAGCTTTCTTT. This encodes CATPQGGELYSNRVNTEAFF.

To note about this clonotype: This could be a read error, since a much larger clone is one nucleotide away. This sequence joins TRBV5-1 and TRBJ2-1; D is unresolved. Germline lookup yields CDR1 SGHRS and CDR2 YFSETQ. The CDR3 runs 14 residues. CDR3 sequence reads: CASSLRRNYNERFF. CDR3 sequence (DNA): TGCGCCAGCAGCTTGCGGCGGAATTACAATGAGCGGTTCTTC.

In its sample, this clonotype was seen many times. The gene calls are TRBV24-1 and TRBJ2-1, with no clear D. The CDR3 contains 15 residues. The germline CDR1 and CDR2 sequences are KGHDR and SFDVKD. V dropped 7 bases and J dropped 4 bases, with 16 bases sitting between them. Written as DNA, the CDR3 is TGTGCCACCAGCCCCCGCCTGGGTGGTTACAATGAGCAGTTCTTC. As protein: CATSPRLGGYNEQFF.

Regarding this clonotype: This clone may be a read error of a much larger clone one base away. CDR3 sequence reads: CAVRTSTNEQFF. For the CDR3, the DNA is TGTGCGGTGCGGACGTCAACCAATGAGCAGTTCTTC. The V call is TRBV7-9, the J call TRBJ2-1; D ambiguous. The germline V gene has CDR1 SEHNR and CDR2 FQNEAQ (reference sequence). This CDR3 is 12 amino acids long.

The V and J genes are TRBV6-2 or TRBV6-3 and TRBJ2-2; 10 nucleotides match TRBD2. CDR1 is MNHEY, CDR2 SVGEGT, per germline. CDR3 length equals 16 residues. The V segment lost 6 bases and the J segment 4 bases; nucleotides outside the gene matches: 8. CDR3 in DNA: TGTGCCAGCAGCACTGTGCGGACTAGCGGCACCGGGGAGCTGTTTTTT. It codes for CASSTVRTSGTGELFF.

Points on this clonotype: This could be a read error, since a much larger clone is one nucleotide away. For the CDR3, the DNA is TGTGCCAGCAGCTTACTAGAACACGAGCGGTACTTC. Protein sequence: CASSLLEHERYF. J is TRBJ2-7 and V is TRBV13; D gene ambiguous. Germline CDR1 reads PRHDT; CDR2 reads FYEKMQ (reference sequence). CDR3 length: 12 residues.

This chain uses TRBV12-3 or TRBV12-4 with TRBJ2-1; the match to TRBD2 covers 7 bases. V was clipped by 5 bases and J by 6 bases; unmatched bases: 7. The CDR3 runs to 14 residues. The CDR3 bases are TGTGCCAGCAGTCCAACTAGCGACACCAATGAGCAGTTCTTC. Translating gives CASSPTSDTNEQFF.

This clonotype has only a few counts. This chain connects TRBV2 to TRBJ2-7; D is uncertain. CDR3 size: 13 residues. Per the germline V gene, CDR1 is SNHLY and CDR2 is FYNNEI. Between the trimmed V and J ends, which lost 8 bases and 3 bases, there was a span of 14 bases. The CDR3 loop reads CASGRDPNYEQYF. The CDR3 nucleotides read TGTGCCAGCGGTAGGGATCCCAACTACGAGCAGTACTTC.

CDR3 residues: CASRPPGQEPYEQYF. The CDR3 DNA sequence: TGTGCCAGCAGGCCGCCGGGACAGGAACCCTACGAGCAGTACTTC. V gene TRBV7-8 combines with J gene TRBJ2-7; 8 bases are shared with TRBD1. The V and J ends lost 6 bases and 2 bases, in that order; junction bases with no gene match: 9. The CDR3 has 15 amino acids. Germline V gives CDR1 SGHVS, CDR2 FQNEAQ.

The V call is TRBV27, the J call TRBJ2-2, with unresolved D. This CDR3 is 12 amino acids long. From germline, CDR1 is MNHEY and CDR2 SMNVEV (reference sequence). The V and J ends lost 2 bases and 6 bases respectively, with 4 bases between them. The CDR3 here is CASSLVAGELFF. In nucleotides, the CDR3 is TGTGCCAGCAGTTTAGTAGCCGGGGAGCTGTTTTTT.

Concerning this clonotype itself: It may be a read error: a sequence one base away is much more abundant. This chain links TRBV6-5 with TRBJ1-4; weak D call: TRBD1 (6 bases). The germline gives CDR1 MNHEY, CDR2 SVGAGI. CDR3 size: 16 residues. CDR3 in amino acids: CASSYDNPGQVEKLLF. CDR3 coding DNA: TGTGCCAGCAGTTACGACAATCCGGGACAAGTTGAAAAACTGCTTTTT.

This clonotype is medium-sized (0.01 to 0.1%). The chain combines TRBV29-1 with TRBJ2-3, with D perhaps TRBD2 (5 bases). Trimming pared 0 bases from V and 2 bases from J, leaving 15 bases between. This CDR3 has 16 residues. The germline CDR1 and CDR2 sequences are SQVTM and ANQGSEA. Here the CDR3 reads CSVEDRERANTDTQYF. As DNA, the CDR3 is TGCAGCGTTGAAGATCGGGAACGGGCGAACACAGATACGCAGTATTTT.

Concerning this clonotype: One base away lies a much larger clone, so this may be a sequencing read error. This chain uses TRBV28 with TRBJ1-5, with D unclear. Germline values: CDR1 MDHEN, CDR2 SYDVKM. Trimming pared 1 base from V and 9 bases from J, leaving 16 bases between. The CDR3 runs to 15 residues. The CDR3 DNA is TGTGCCAGCAGTTTATCCCCCCGGGCTTTTCTGCCCCAGCATTTT. Translation gives CASSLSPRAFLPQHF.